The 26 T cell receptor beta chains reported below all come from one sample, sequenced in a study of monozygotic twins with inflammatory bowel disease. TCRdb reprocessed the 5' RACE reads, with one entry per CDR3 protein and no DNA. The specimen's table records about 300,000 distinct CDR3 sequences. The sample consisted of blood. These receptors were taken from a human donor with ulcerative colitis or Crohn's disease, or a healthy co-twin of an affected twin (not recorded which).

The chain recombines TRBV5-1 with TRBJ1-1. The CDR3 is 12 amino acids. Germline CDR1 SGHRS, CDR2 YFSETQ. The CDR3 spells CASAHTGDEAFF.

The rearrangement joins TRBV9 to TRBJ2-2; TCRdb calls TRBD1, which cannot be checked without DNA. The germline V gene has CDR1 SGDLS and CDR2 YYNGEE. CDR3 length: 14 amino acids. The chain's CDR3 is CASSAGHLPGELFF.

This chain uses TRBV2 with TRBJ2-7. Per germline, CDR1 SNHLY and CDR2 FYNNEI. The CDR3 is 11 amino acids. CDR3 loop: CASRDDPEQYF.

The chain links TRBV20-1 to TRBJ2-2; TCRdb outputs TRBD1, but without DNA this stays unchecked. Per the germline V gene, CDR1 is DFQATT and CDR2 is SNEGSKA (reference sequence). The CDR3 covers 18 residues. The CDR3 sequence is CSARDPETGGPNTGELFF.

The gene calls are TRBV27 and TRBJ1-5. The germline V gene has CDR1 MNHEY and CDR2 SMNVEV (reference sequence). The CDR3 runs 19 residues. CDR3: CASRAIRGGGTYSNQPQHF.

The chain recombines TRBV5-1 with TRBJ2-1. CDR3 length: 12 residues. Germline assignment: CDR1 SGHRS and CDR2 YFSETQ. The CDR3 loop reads CASRAAHNEQFF.

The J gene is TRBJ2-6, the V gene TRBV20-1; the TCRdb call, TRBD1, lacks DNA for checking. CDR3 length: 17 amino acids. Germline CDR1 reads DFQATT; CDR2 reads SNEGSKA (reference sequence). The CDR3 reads CSARESGSTLGANVLTF.

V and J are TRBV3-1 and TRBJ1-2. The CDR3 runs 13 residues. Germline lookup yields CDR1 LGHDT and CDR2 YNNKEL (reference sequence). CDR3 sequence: CASSPSINYGYTF.

The CDR3 region is CASSYSREKPQHF. This chain uses TRBV6-5 with TRBJ1-5. CDR1 MNHEY and CDR2 SVGAGI come from the germline V gene. The CDR3 loop spans 13 amino acids.

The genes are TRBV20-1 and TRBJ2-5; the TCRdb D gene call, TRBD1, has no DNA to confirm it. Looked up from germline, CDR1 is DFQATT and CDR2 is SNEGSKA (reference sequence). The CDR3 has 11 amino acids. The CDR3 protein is CSAPPDRTQYF.

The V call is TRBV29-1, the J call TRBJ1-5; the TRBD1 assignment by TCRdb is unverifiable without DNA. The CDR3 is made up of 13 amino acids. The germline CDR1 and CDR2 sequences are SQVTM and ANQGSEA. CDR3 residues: CSARDRDNQPQHF.

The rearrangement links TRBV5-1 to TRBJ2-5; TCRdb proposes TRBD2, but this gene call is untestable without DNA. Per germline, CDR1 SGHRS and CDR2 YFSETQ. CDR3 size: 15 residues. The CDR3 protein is CASSLSGLAGGPQYF.

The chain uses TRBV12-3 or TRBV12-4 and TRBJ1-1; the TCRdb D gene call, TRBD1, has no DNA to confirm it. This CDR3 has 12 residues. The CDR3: CASRGDSSEAFF.

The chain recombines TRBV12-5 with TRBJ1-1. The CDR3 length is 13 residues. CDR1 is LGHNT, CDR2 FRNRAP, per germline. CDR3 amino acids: CASGLRQGSEAFF.

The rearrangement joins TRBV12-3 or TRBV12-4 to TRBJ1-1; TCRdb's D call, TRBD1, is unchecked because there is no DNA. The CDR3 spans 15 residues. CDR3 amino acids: CASSTPSVLNTEAFF.

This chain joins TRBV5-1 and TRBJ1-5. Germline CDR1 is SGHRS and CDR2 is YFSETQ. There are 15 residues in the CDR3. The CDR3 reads CASSLEGRVGQPQHF.

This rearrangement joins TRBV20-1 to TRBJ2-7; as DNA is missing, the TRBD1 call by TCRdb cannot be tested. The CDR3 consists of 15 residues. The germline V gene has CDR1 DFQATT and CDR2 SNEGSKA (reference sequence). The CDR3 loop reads CSSTSSGQGTYEQYF.

CDR3 sequence reads: CASSYVRGSTEAFF. This sequence joins TRBV5-1 and TRBJ1-1; TCRdb selects TRBD1, and the lack of DNA leaves this call unchecked. Germline CDR1 SGHRS, CDR2 YFSETQ. The CDR3 is made up of 14 amino acids.

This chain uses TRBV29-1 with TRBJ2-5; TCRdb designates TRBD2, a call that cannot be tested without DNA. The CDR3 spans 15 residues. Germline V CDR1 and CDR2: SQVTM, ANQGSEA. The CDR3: CSVQLGTGGQETQYF.

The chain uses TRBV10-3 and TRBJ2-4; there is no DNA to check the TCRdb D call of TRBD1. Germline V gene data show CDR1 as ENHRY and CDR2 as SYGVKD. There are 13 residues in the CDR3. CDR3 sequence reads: CAAAGQGKNIQYF.

The CDR3 protein is CASSKAGSGITQYF. The chain has TRBV7-2 and TRBJ2-3; the D gene TCRdb calls, TRBD2, cannot be checked with no DNA. The CDR3 is made up of 14 amino acids. Looked up from germline, CDR1 is SGHTA and CDR2 is FQGNSA.

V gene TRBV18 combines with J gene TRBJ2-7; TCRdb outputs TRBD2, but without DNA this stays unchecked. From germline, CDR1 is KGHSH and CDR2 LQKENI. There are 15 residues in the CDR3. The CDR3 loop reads CASSPPSSGTYEQYF.

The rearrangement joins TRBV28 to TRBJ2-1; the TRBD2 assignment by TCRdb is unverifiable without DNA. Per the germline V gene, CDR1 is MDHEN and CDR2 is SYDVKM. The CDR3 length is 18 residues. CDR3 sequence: CASSSRKGLAGGKDEQFF.

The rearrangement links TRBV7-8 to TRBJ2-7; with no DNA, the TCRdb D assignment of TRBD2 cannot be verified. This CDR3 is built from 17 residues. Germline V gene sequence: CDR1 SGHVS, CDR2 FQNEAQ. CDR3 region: CASSLKRGLAVPYEQYF.

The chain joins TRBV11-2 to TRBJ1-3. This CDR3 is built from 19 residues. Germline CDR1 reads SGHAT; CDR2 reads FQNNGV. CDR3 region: CASSLVGTEPPTSGNTIYF.

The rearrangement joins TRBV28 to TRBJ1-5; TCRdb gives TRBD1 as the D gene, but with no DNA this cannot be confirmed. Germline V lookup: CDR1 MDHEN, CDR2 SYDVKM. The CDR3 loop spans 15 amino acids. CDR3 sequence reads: CASSFPDRVRQPQHF.